Listed below are T cell receptor beta chains from one sample, sequenced in a study of blood T cell repertoires in COVID-19. The method was immunoSEQ multiplex PCR; TCRdb's version includes in-frame clones alone and lacks a portion of them. The sample has under 200,000 clones, roughly 90% seen once. The sample taken for sequencing was PBMCs or T cells enriched from blood (not recorded which). These receptors all come from a woman aged 18 to 35 who had recovered from COVID-19. Each CDR3 is given with its conserved first and last residue. A D gene is named only where the DNA matches it firmly. Clone sizes are given selectively: once, few, many, or a class where the clone is expanded.

V gene	D gene	clone size	J gene	CDR3 DNA	CDR3 protein
TRBV3-1/TRBV3-2	NA	NA	TRBJ1-3	TGTGCCAGCAGCCGGGCAAACGGGGTGGCTGGAAACACCATATATTTT	CASSRANGVAGNTIYF
TRBV15	NA	NA	TRBJ1-2	TGTGCCACCAGCAGGGGGGGAGAGGACTATGGCTACACCTTC	CATSRGGEDYGYTF
TRBV7-9	TRBD1	NA	TRBJ1-2	TGTGCCAGCAGCTTAGCGGGACAGGGAGGTGGTGGCTACACCTTC	CASSLAGQGGGGYTF
TRBV5-6	TRBD2	NA	TRBJ2-3	TGTGCCAGCAGCTTTTGGCTAGCGGCAGATACGCAGTATTTT	CASSFWLAADTQYF
TRBV7-9	NA	NA	TRBJ1-2	TGTGCCAGCAGCTTAGTCGTCCCCAGGAATGGCTACACCTTC	CASSLVVPRNGYTF
TRBV5-1	NA	NA	TRBJ1-3	TGCGCCAGCAGCGGAGGAGGGTCGGGAAACACCATATATTTT	CASSGGGSGNTIYF
TRBV11-2	TRBD1	NA	TRBJ2-6	TGTGCCAGCAGCTCATGGACAGGTCTGGAGGCCAACGTCCTGACTTTC	CASSSWTGLEANVLTF
TRBV5-1	TRBD1	NA	TRBJ1-5	TGCGCCAACCCGGGACAGGGAAAACAGCCCCAGCATTTT	CANPGQGKQPQHF
TRBV11-3	TRBD1	NA	TRBJ2-3	TGTGCCAGCAGCTCGCGGACAGGCCCAGGGACGCAGTATTTT	CASSSRTGPGTQYF
TRBV30	TRBD1	NA	TRBJ1-1	TGTGCCTGGAGTCTGACAGGGAAAGCTTTCTTT	CAWSLTGKAFF
TRBV5-1	TRBD1	NA	TRBJ1-1	TGCGCCAGCAGCTACGGACAGGTAAACACTGAAGCTTTCTTT	CASSYGQVNTEAFF
TRBV28	NA	NA	TRBJ1-2	TGTGCCAGCAGTTGGGAGACCTATGGCTACACCTTC	CASSWETYGYTF
TRBV5-1	TRBD1	once	TRBJ2-5	TGCGCCAGCAACAAAGACAGGGGGCTCGGAGAGACCCAGTACTTC	CASNKDRGLGETQYF
TRBV27	NA	once	TRBJ2-3	TGTGCCAGCAGTTTGGGGGGGCGAGGTACGCAGTATTTT	CASSLGGRGTQYF
TRBV9	NA	NA	TRBJ1-2	TGTGCCAGCAGCGAATTAAGCATAGGGGCACGCTATGGCTACACCTTC	CASSELSIGARYGYTF
TRBV11-2	NA	once	TRBJ2-5	TGTGCCAGCAGCTTAAGGGTCGCTCCGGGGGAGGTGAAAGAAGAGACCCAGTACTTC	CASSLRVAPGEVKEETQYF
TRBV5-1	NA	NA	TRBJ2-5	TGCGCCAGCAGCTTGGGCGGGTTCCAGGAGACCCAGTACTTC	CASSLGGFQETQYF
TRBV27	NA	NA	TRBJ1-2	TGTGCCAGCAGTTCTCGGCTACCCCAGGAGGGCTATGGCTACACCTTC	CASSSRLPQEGYGYTF
TRBV7-9	NA	NA	TRBJ2-6	TGTGCCAGCAGCCTCCGGGGCTCTGGGGCCAACGTCCTGACTTTC	CASSLRGSGANVLTF
TRBV5-5	NA	NA	TRBJ1-5	TGTGCCAGCACCCCTCGGTGGGGGGACGCAAATCAGCCCCAGCATTTT	CASTPRWGDANQPQHF
TRBV24-1	TRBD1	few	TRBJ2-2	TGTGCCACCAGTGATTTGCGGGACAGGGGTGACACCGGGGAGCTGTTTTTT	CATSDLRDRGDTGELFF
TRBV5-4	NA	NA	TRBJ1-2	TGTGCCAGCAGCTCCGCTACTACCTATGGCTACACCTTC	CASSSATTYGYTF
TRBV7-9	NA	NA	TRBJ2-5	TGTGCCAGCAGCTCCATGGGGGCGGGGGAAGAGACCCAGTACTTC	CASSSMGAGEETQYF
TRBV28	NA	NA	TRBJ1-4	TGTGCCAGCAGTCCGCAGGGCCTGCGCGAAAAACTGTTTTTT	CASSPQGLREKLFF
TRBV7-9	NA	NA	TRBJ1-5	TGTGCCAGCAGCTTAGACATCAATCAGCCCCAGCATTTT	CASSLDINQPQHF
TRBV2	TRBD1	NA	TRBJ1-6	TGTGCCAGCAAGCTAGGACAGGTACTCCACTTT	CASKLGQVLHF
TRBV9	NA	NA	TRBJ1-2	TGTGCCAGCAGCGCTGGTGGGGGAGGAGGCTATGGCTACACCTTC	CASSAGGGGGYGYTF
TRBV29-1	NA	NA	TRBJ1-2	TGCAGCGTTCGCCAGGTTGGGTCCTATGGCTACACCTTC	CSVRQVGSYGYTF
TRBV7-9	NA	NA	TRBJ1-1	TGTGCCAGCAGCATCGTTCCCAACACTGAAGCTTTCTTT	CASSIVPNTEAFF
TRBV28	TRBD1	NA	TRBJ2-7	TGTGCCAGCAGTCCAACCGGGACAGGGGTCTCCTACGAGCAGTACTTC	CASSPTGTGVSYEQYF
TRBV29-1	NA	NA	TRBJ1-2	TGCAGCGTTGAAGATGGGGGGGCGCTTGGCTACACCTTC	CSVEDGGALGYTF
TRBV5-6	NA	NA	TRBJ1-1	TGTGCCAGCAGCCTCCCGACAGGGAACACTGAAGCTTTCTTT	CASSLPTGNTEAFF
TRBV3-1/TRBV3-2	TRBD1	NA	TRBJ1-2	TGTGCCAGCAGCCAAGGGACAGGGACCCTAAGCGGCTACACCTTC	CASSQGTGTLSGYTF
TRBV9	TRBD1	once	TRBJ2-5	TGTGCCAGCAGCGCCGGAGGGACAGGGACCGATAGAGAGACCCAGTACTTC	CASSAGGTGTDRETQYF
TRBV10-3	NA	NA	TRBJ2-7	TGTGCCACTTCCCCGGGGGCCTACGAGCAGTACTTC	CATSPGAYEQYF
TRBV6-2/TRBV6-3	TRBD2	NA	TRBJ2-7	TGTGCCAGCAGCGGGACTAGCGGGTACGAGCAGTACTTC	CASSGTSGYEQYF
TRBV3-1/TRBV3-2	TRBD2	NA	TRBJ2-5	TGTGCCAGCAGCCAAGGGACTAGTAGTAGGGAGACCCAGTACTTC	CASSQGTSSRETQYF
TRBV29-1	NA	NA	TRBJ2-2	TGCAGCGTTGATGCAGGGGCGTCGAACACCGGGGAGCTGTTTTTT	CSVDAGASNTGELFF
TRBV5-6	NA	once	TRBJ1-6	TGTGCCAGCAGCCGAACAGGGCTCGATAATTCACCCCTCCACTTT	CASSRTGLDNSPLHF
TRBV24-1	NA	NA	TRBJ2-2	TGTGCCACCAGTGATTACTCCGGGGAGCTGTTTTTT	CATSDYSGELFF